The next 10 T cell receptor beta chains were all read from a single sample in a study of T-cell reconstitution after alpha-beta-depleted transplantation in children (dated by TCRdb to 2016 to 2017). Taken with the paper, the label for treatment or condition translates to: allogeneic hematopoietic cell transplantation with graft depleted of TCRalphabeta T cells and CD19 B cells. Libraries were made using PCR. The sequencing machine was an Illumina HiSeq 2500. To normalize quantification of the TCRbeta repertoire, the TCR libraries were built with molecular barcoding that relied on unique molecular identifiers. TCRdb itself trimmed the public reads at Q25 with fastp, ran MiXCR and retained productive beta chains. All rows with the same CDR3 protein become a single entry with the most common DNA and genes. The sample table shows about 210,000 distinct CDR3 sequences, and around a sixth are seen once. Together, the top ten hold about two fifths of the sample.

Sequences were derived from PBMCs, mostly from graft donor cells, sampled 360 days after TCRalphabeta/CD19-depleted stem cell transplant. The receptors derive from a male patient under 10 years old who had a stem cell transplant for acute lymphoblastic leukemia, so the T cells may come from the graft donor.

In its sample, this clonotype was seen a few times. This chain joins TRBV15 and TRBJ2-5; no clear D gene. This CDR3 is built from 14 residues. Germline V gives CDR1 LNHNV, CDR2 YYDKDF (reference sequence). V was pared by 0 bases and J by 4 bases, with 9 bases between. This CDR3 is CATSRDLPGETQYF. CDR3 DNA sequence: TGTGCCACCAGCAGAGACCTTCCGGGAGAGACCCAGTACTTC.

This clonotype was detected a few times. This chain uses TRBV5-6 with TRBJ2-7; unclear D gene. This CDR3 is 15 amino acids long. Trimming took off 0 bases at V and 5 bases at J, with 15 bases between the two ends. Germline CDR1 is SGHDT and CDR2 is YYEEEE. This CDR3 reads CASSLGIGRLHEQYF. CDR3 in DNA: TGTGCCAGCAGCTTGGGGATAGGACGCCTCCACGAGCAGTACTTC.

This clonotype was seen more than once but under ten times. The V call is TRBV3-1, the J call TRBJ1-1, with a possible D match to TRBD1 (5 bases). CDR3 length: 15 amino acids. Germline CDR1 and CDR2: LGHDT and YNNKEL (reference sequence). Trimming removed 0 bases from V and 1 base from J, with 9 bases in between. The CDR3 region is CASSQEDITNTEAFF. CDR3 DNA: TGTGCCAGCAGCCAAGAGGACATAACGAACACTGAAGCTTTCTTT.

This sequence joins TRBV5-1 and TRBJ2-7, with 8 bases identical to TRBD1. The CDR3 has 15 residues. Looked up from germline, CDR1 is SGHRS and CDR2 is YFSETQ. V lost 3 bases to trimming and J lost 2 bases; unmatched junction nucleotides: 7. CDR3 in DNA: TGCGCCAGCAGCTCCGGCATGGACAGGGCCTACGAGCAGTACTTC. Translating gives CASSSGMDRAYEQYF.

This clonotype was found a few times. The chain uses TRBV10-1 and TRBJ2-2, with D possibly TRBD1 on 5 matching bases. There are 14 residues in the CDR3. With 6 bases removed from V and 4 bases from J, the gap between germline ends came to 12 bases. The V gene's germline CDR1 is WNHNN and CDR2 SYGVQD (reference sequence). The CDR3, as DNA: TGCGCCAGCAGCAGAACAGGATTCACCGGGGAGCTGTTTTTT. Translated, it gives CASSRTGFTGELFF.

This clonotype was recorded a few times. The chain uses TRBV5-6 and TRBJ2-3; 10 bases fit TRBD2. Germline values: CDR1 SGHDT, CDR2 YYEEEE. The CDR3 sequence is 16 residues long. V shed 0 bases, J shed 4 bases, and the junction held 5 bases outside the gene matches. CDR3 nucleotide sequence: TGTGCCAGCAGCTTGGTCGCTAGCGGGGGTGCAGATACGCAGTATTTT. Encoded protein: CASSLVASGGADTQYF.

The chain combines TRBV29-1 with TRBJ2-2, with 7 bases identical to TRBD1. CDR3 length: 16 residues. With 3 bases clipped from V and 2 bases from J, the junction kept 9 bases outside the gene matches. Germline CDR1 is SQVTM and CDR2 is ANQGSEA. CDR3 bases: TGCAGCGTTGAGGGAAGGGGGCAGTCTAACACCGGGGAGCTGTTTTTT. This codes for CSVEGRGQSNTGELFF.

The rearrangement links TRBV5-1 to TRBJ1-1, with a weak D call TRBD1 (6 bases). V was shortened by 5 bases and J by 1 base, with 15 bases between the two germline ends. The CDR3 is made up of 15 amino acids. Germline V gene sequence: CDR1 SGHRS, CDR2 YFSETQ. The CDR3 sequence is CASRDRTAPNTEAFF. DNA for the CDR3: TGCGCCAGCAGAGACCGGACAGCCCCGAACACTGAAGCTTTCTTT.

The V call is TRBV14, the J call TRBJ2-7; unclear D gene. CDR3 length: 12 residues. The germline CDR1 and CDR2 sequences are SGHDN and FVKESK. V lost 3 bases and J lost 3, with 6 bases in between. CDR3 nucleotides: TGTGCCAGCAGCCAGAACTTCTACGAGCAGTACTTC. Encoded protein: CASSQNFYEQYF. Combining the CDR3 with reference TRBV14 and TRBJ2-7 gives the whole variable domain EAGVTQFPSHSVIEKGQTVTLRCDPISGHDNLYWYRRVMGKEIKFLLHFVKESKQDESGMPNNRFLAERTGGTYSTLKVQPAELEDSGVYFCASSQNFYEQYFGPGTRLTVT.

V and J are TRBV5-1 and TRBJ2-1; D gene uncertain. The CDR3 length is 16 residues. V dropped 0 bases and J dropped 7 bases, with 17 bases sitting between them. Germline V lookup: CDR1 SGHRS, CDR2 YFSETQ. The CDR3 region is CASSLDVGGRRNEQFF. The CDR3 DNA reads as TGCGCCAGCAGCTTGGACGTTGGCGGAAGGCGGAATGAGCAGTTCTTC.